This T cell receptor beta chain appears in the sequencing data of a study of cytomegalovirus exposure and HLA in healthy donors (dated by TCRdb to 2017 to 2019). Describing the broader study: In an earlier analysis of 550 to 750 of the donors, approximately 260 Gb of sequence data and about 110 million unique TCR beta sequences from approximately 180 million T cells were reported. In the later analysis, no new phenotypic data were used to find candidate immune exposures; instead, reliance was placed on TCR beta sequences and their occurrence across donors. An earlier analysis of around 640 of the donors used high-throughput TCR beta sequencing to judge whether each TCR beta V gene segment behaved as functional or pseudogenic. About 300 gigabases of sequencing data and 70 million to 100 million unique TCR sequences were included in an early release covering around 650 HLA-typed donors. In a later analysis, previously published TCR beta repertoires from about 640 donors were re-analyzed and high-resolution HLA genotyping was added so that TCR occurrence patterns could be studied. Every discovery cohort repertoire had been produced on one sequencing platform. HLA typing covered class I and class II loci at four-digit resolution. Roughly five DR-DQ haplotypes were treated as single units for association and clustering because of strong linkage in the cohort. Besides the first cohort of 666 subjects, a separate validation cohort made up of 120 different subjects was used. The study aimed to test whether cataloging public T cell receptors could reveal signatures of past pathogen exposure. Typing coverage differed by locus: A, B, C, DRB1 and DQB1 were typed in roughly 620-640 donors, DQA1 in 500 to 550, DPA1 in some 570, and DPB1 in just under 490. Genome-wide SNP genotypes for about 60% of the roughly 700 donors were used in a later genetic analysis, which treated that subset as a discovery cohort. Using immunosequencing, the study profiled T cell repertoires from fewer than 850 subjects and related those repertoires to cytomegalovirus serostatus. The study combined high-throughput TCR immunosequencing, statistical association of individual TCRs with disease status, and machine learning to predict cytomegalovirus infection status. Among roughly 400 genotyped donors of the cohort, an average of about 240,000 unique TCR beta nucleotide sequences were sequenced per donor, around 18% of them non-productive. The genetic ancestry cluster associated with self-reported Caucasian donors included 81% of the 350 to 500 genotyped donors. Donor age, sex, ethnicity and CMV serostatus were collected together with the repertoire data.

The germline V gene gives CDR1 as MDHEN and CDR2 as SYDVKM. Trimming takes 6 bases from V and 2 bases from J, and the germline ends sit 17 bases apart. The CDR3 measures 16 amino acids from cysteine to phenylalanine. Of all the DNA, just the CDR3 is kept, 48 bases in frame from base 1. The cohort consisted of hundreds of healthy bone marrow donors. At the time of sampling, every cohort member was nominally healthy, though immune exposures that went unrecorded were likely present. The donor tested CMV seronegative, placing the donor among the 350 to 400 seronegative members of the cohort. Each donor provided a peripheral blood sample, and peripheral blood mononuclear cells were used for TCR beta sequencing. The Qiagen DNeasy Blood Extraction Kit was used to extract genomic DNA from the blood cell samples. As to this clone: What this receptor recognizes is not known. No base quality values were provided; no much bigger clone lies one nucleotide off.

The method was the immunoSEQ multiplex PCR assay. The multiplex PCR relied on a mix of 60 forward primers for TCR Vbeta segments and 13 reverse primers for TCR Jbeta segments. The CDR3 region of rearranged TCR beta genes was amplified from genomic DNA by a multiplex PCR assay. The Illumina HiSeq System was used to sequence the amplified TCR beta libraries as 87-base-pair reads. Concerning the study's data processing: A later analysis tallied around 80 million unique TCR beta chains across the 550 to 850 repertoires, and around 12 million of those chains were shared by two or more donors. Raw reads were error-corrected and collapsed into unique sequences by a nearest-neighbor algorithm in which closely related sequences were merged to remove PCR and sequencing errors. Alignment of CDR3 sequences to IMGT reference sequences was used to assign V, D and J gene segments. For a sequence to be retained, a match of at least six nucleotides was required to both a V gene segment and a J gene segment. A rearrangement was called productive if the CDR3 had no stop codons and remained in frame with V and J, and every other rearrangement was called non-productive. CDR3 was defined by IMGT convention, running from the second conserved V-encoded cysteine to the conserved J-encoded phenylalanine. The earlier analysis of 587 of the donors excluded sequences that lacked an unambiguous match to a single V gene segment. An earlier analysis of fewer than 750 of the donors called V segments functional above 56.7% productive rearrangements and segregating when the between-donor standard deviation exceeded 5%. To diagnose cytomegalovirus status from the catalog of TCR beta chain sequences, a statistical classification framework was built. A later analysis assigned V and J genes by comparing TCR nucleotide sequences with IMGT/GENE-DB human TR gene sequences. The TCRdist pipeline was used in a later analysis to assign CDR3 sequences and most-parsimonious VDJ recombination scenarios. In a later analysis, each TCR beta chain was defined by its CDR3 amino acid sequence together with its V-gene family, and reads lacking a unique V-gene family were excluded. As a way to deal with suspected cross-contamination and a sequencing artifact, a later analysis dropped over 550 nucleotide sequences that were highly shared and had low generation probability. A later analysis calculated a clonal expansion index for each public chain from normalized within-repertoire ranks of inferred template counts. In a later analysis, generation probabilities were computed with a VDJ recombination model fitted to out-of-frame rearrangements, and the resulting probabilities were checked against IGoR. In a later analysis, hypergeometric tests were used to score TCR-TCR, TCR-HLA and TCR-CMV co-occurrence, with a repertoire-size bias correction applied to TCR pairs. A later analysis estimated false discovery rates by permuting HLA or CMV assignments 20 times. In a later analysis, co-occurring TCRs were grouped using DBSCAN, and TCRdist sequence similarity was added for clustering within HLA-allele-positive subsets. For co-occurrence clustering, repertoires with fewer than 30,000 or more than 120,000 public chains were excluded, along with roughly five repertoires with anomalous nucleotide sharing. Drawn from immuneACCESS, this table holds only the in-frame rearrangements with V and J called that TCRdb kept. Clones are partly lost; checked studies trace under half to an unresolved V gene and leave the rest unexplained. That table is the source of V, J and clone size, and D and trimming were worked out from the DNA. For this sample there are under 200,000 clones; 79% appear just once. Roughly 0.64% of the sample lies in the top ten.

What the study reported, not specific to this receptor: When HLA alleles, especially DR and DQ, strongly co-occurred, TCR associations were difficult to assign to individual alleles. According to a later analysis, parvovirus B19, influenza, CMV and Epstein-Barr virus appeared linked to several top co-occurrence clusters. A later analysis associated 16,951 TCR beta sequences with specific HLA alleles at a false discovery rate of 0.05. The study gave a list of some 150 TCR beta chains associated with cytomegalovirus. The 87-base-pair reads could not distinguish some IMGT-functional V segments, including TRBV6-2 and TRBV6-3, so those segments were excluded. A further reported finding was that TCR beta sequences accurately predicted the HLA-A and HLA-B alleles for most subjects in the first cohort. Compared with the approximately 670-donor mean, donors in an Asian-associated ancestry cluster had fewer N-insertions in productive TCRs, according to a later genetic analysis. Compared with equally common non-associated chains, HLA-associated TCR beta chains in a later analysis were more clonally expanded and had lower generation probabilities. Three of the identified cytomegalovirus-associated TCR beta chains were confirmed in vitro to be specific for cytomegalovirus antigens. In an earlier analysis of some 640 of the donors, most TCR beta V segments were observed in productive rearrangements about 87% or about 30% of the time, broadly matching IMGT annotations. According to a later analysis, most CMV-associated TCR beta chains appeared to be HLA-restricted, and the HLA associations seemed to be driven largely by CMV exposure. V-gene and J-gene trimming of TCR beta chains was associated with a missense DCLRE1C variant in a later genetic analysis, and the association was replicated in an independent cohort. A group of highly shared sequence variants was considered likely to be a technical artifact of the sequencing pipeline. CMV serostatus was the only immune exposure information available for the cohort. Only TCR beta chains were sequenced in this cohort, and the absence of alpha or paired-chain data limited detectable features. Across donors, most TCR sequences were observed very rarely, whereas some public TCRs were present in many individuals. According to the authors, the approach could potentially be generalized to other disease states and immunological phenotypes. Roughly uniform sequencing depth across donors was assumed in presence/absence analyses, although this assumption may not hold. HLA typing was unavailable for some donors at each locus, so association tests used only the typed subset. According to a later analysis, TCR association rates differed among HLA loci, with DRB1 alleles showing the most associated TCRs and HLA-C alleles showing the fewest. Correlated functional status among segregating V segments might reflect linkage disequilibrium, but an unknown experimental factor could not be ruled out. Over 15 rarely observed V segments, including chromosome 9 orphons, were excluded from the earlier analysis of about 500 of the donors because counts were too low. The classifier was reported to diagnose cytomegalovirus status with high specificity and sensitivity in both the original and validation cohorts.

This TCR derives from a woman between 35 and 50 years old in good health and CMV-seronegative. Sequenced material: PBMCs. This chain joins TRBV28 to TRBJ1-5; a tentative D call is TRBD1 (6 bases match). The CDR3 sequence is CASRGHREPRNQPQHF. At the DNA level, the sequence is TGTGCCAGCAGGGGACATAGGGAGCCCCGCAATCAGCCCCAGCATTTT.